This TCR beta chain was captured by sequencing in a study of glioma-infiltrating T cells listed by TCRdb under 2016. In the study overall: Sequencing of TCR alpha- and beta-chain repertoires was performed on glioma tissue, on non-neoplastic brain tissue, and on matched peripheral blood mononuclear cells. To measure divergence between tissue and blood T-cell populations, each tissue-infiltrating repertoire was compared with the peripheral blood repertoire of the same patient. Three low-grade glioma patients, under ten primary glioblastoma patients and three non-glioma patients contributing non-neoplastic brain tissue were included in the paired cohort. What the research found in general, with its limitations: VJ-independent divergence between tissue and blood was found to be below expectation in non-neoplastic patients but above expectation in all gliomas, particularly low-grade gliomas. Only a very small number of CDR3 sequences turned up in both tissue and blood, a result put down to high CDR3 diversity combined with limited sampling. The group comparisons were based on small numbers of patients: three non-neoplastic, three low-grade glioma and several glioblastoma patients.

The table lists this clonotype with a few counts. Its cognate antigen has yet to be identified. No per-base quality is available; no much larger clone lies one base away. TCR alpha and beta CDR3 regions were amplified with the iRepertoire nested amplicon-rescue multiplex PCR (arm-PCR) platform from RNA. One-step reverse transcription and amplification used about 85-450 ng of tissue mRNA or PBMC total RNA as input. Following bead purification, Illumina adapters were added by a secondary multiplex PCR, and the libraries were gel-purified between 200 and 400 bp. Demultiplexing relied on internal 6-nucleotide barcodes carried by the libraries. Libraries were sequenced on an Illumina MiSeq with 2x220 or 2x250 nucleotide paired-end reads. The study's own analysis went as follows. Paired reads were merged with FLASH 1.2.11 and aligned to the GRCh37 human genome with BWA-MEM before extracting TRA and TRB reads. V and J assignment used an IMGT-derived reference of cassette sequences and CDR3 motifs that included pseudogenes. Three-frame translation of reads was performed, and productive CDR3s were defined as those with a C...FGXG motif and no stop codons. Unique combinations of V-J cassette pair and CDR3 amino acid sequence were defined as clonotypes. Filtering of reads was based on Hamming distance, with the threshold set by the sequence error rate of each sample in mapped regions. TCRdb ran its own pipeline on the public reads, namely fastp trimming at Q25 and MiXCR clone calling, and kept in-frame beta chains. Records with the same CDR3 protein are collapsed into one entry carrying the most frequent genes and DNA. The authors' filters were not applied to this entry. The sample table holds 150,000 to 200,000 distinct CDR3 sequences, of which more than 30% were seen once. The top ten clones comprise 20% of the sample.

From its cysteine to its phenylalanine, the CDR3 spans 15 amino acids. Left in the record is the CDR3 DNA by itself, 45 bases read in frame from the first base. Based on the germline V gene, the CDR1 and CDR2 sequences are SGHDT and YYEEEE. Trimming removed 1 base from V and 0 bases from J, leaving 8 bases between the germline ends. The chain is encoded by TRBV5-6 joined to TRBJ2-1, with the D gene uncertain. The sequencing input was glioma tissue, nonneoplastic brain tissue, or PBMCs (not recorded which). This TCR was sampled from a human donor with low-grade glioma or glioblastoma, undergoing nonglioma brain surgery, or in good health (not recorded which). The DNA sequence is TGTGCCAGCAGCTTGTACCAACGCTCCTACAATGAGCAGTTCTTC. This yields the protein CASSLYQRSYNEQFF.